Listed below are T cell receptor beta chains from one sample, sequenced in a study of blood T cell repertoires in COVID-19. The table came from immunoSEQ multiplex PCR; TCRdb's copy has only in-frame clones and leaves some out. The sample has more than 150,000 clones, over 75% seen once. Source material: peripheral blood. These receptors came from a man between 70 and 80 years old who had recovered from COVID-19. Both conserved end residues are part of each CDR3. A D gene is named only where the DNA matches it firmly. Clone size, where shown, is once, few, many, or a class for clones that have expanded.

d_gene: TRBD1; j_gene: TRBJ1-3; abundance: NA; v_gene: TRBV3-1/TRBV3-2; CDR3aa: CASSQPGTGTGNTIYF; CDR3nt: TGTGCCAGCAGCCAACCCGGGACAGGTACTGGAAACACCATATATTTT
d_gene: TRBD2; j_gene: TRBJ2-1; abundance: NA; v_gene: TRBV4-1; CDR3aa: CASSPSGTSGSNYEQFF; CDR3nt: TGCGCCAGCAGCCCCTCCGGGACTAGCGGGAGTAACTATGAGCAGTTCTTC
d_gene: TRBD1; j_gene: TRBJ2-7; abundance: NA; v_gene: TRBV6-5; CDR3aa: CASSYSMAGGYEQYF; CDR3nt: TGTGCCAGCAGTTACTCGATGGCAGGGGGCTACGAGCAGTACTTC
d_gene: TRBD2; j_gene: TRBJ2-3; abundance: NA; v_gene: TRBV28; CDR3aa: CASSGTGGADTQYF; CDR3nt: TGTGCCAGCAGTGGGACGGGAGGGGCAGATACGCAGTATTTT
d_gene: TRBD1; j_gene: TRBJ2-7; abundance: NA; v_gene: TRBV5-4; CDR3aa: CASSLDPGGSYEQYF; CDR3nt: TGTGCCAGCAGCTTGGATCCAGGGGGAAGCTACGAGCAGTACTTC
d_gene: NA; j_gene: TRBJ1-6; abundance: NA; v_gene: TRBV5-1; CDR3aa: CASSLSGGNYDSPLHF; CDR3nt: TGCGCCAGCAGCTTGAGCGGGGGAAACTATGATTCACCCCTCCACTTT
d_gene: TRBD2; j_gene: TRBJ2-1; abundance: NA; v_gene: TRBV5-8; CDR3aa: CASSLKIAGSYNEQFF; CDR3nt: TGTGCCAGCAGCTTAAAAATAGCGGGATCCTACAATGAGCAGTTCTTC
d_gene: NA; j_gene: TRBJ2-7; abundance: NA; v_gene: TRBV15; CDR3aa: CATSRGGGRFGEQYF; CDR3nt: TGTGCCACCAGCAGAGGTGGAGGGAGGTTTGGGGAGCAGTACTTC
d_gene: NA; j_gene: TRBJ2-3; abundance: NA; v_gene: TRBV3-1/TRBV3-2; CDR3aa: CASSQEAGTDTQYF; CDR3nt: TGTGCCAGCAGCCAAGAAGCAGGGACAGATACGCAGTATTTT
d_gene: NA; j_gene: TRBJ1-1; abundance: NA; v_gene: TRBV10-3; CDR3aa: CAISEGRDTEAFF; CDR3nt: TGTGCCATCAGTGAGGGGAGGGACACTGAAGCTTTCTTT
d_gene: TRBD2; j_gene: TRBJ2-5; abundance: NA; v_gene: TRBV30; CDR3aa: CAWSRTSRETQYF; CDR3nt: TGTGCCTGGAGTCGGACTAGCAGAGAGACCCAGTACTTC
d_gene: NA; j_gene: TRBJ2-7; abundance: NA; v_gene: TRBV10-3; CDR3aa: CAISAVGYEQYF; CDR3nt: TGTGCCATCAGTGCGGTCGGTTACGAGCAGTACTTC
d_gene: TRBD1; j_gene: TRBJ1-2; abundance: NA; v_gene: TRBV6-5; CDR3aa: CASSSSPGTGYGYTF; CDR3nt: TGTGCCAGCAGTTCCTCCCCCGGGACAGGGTATGGCTACACCTTC
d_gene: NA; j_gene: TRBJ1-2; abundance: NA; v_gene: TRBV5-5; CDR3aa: CASGEQGDYGYTF; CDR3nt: TGTGCCAGCGGAGAGCAGGGTGACTATGGCTACACCTTC
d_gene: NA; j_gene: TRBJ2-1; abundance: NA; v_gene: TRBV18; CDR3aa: CASSPVETSYNEQFF; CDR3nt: TGTGCCAGCTCACCAGTGGAGACCTCCTACAATGAGCAGTTCTTC
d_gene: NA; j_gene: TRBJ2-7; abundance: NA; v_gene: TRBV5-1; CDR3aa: CASSSQDTTGVYEQYF; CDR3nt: TGCGCCAGCAGCTCCCAGGATACGACAGGAGTTTACGAGCAGTACTTC
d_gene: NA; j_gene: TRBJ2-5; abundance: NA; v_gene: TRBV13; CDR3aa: CASSLGRLEAQYF; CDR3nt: TGTGCCAGCTCTCTGGGGAGGCTCGAGGCCCAGTACTTC
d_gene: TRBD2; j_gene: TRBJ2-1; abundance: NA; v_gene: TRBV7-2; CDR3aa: CASSRLWLERDHNEQFF; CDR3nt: TGTGCCAGCAGCCGCCTTTGGTTAGAGCGGGACCACAATGAGCAGTTCTTC
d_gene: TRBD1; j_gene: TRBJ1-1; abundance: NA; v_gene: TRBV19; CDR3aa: CASSGDRTGHTEAFF; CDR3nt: TGTGCCAGTAGTGGAGATCGGACAGGCCACACTGAAGCTTTCTTT
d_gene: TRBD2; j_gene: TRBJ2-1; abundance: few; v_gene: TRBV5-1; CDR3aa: CASSVGLAGHNEQFF; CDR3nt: TGCGCCAGCAGCGTGGGACTAGCGGGCCACAATGAGCAGTTCTTC
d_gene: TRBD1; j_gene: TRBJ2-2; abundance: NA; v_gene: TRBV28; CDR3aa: CASSFLQGGLMAGELFF; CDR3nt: TGTGCCAGCAGTTTCCTACAGGGGGGACTGATGGCCGGGGAGCTGTTTTTT
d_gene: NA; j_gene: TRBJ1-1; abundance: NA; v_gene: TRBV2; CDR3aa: CASSLQGGTEAFF; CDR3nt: TGTGCCAGCAGTTTACAGGGTGGAACTGAAGCTTTCTTT
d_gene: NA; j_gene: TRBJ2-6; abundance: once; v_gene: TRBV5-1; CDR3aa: CASSLAGGANVLTF; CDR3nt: TGCGCCAGCAGCTTGGCCGGTGGGGCCAACGTCCTGACTTTC
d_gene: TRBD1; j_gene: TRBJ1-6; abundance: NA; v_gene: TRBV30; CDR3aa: CAWSRQGDSPLHF; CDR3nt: TGTGCCTGGAGCCGACAGGGGGATTCACCCCTCCACTTT
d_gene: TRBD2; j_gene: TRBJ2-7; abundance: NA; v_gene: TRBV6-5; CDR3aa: CASSYSRGTSYEQYF; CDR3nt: TGTGCCAGCAGTTACTCGCGGGGGACTTCCTACGAGCAGTACTTC
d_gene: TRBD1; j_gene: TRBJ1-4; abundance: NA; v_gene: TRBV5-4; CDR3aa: CASSGTGAGEKLFF; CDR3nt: TGTGCCAGCAGCGGGACAGGGGCGGGTGAAAAACTGTTTTTT
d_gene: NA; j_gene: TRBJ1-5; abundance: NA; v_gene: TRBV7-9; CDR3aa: CASSYGQFNQPQHF; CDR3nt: TGTGCCAGCAGCTACGGACAATTCAATCAGCCCCAGCATTTT
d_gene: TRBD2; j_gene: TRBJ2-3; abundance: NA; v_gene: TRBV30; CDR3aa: CAWRTSGSTDTQYF; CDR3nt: TGTGCCTGGAGGACTAGCGGGAGTACAGATACGCAGTATTTT
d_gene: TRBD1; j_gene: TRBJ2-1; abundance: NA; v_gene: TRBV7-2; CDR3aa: CASSSEAGQGIINEQFF; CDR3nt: TGTGCCAGCAGCTCCGAAGCGGGACAGGGAATTATTAATGAGCAGTTCTTC
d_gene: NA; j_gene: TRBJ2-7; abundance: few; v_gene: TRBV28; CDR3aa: CASTPGQSSYEQYF; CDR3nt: TGTGCCAGCACCCCTGGACAGAGCTCCTACGAGCAGTACTTC
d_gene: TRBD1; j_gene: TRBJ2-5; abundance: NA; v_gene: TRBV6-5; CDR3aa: CASSFGQGMETQYF; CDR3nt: TGTGCCAGCAGTTTTGGACAGGGGATGGAGACCCAGTACTTC
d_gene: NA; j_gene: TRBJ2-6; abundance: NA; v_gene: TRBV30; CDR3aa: CAWSQGGSGANVLTF; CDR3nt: TGTGCCTGGAGTCAGGGGGGCTCTGGGGCCAACGTCCTGACTTTC
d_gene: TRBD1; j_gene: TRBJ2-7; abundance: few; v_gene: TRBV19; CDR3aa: CASSMGQLISYEQYF; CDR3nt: TGTGCCAGTAGTATGGGACAGCTAATCTCCTACGAGCAGTACTTC
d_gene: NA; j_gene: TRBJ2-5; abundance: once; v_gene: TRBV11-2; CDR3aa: CASSLSTEETQYF; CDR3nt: TGTGCCAGCAGCTTGTCGACGGAGGAGACCCAGTACTTC
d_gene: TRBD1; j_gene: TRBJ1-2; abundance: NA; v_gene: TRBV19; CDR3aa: CASSMEGARYNGYTF; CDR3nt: TGTGCCAGTAGTATGGAGGGGGCGCGATACAATGGCTACACCTTC
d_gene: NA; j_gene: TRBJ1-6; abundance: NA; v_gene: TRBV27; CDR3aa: CASSLERARSPLHF; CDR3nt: TGTGCCAGCAGTTTAGAGAGAGCCCGATCACCCCTCCACTTT
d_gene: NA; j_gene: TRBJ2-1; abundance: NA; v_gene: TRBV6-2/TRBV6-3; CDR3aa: CASSPWLANEQFF; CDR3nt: TGTGCCAGCAGTCCCTGGCTAGCCAATGAGCAGTTCTTC
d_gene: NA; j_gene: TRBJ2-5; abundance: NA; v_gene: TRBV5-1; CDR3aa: CASLELPQETQYF; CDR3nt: TGCGCCAGCCTCGAACTACCTCAAGAGACCCAGTACTTC
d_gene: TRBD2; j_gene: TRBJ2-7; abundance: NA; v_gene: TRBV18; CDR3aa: CASSPPAGGPTYEQYF; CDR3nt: TGTGCCAGCTCACCACCGGCGGGGGGCCCCACCTACGAGCAGTACTTC
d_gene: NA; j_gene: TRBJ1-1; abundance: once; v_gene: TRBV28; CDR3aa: CASSHPARGTEAFF; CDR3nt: TGTGCCAGCAGCCACCCGGCCCGGGGCACTGAAGCTTTCTTT
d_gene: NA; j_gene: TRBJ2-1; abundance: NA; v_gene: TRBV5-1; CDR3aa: CASRPSDQRARNEQFF; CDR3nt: TGCGCCAGCAGGCCTTCCGACCAGAGGGCCAGAAATGAGCAGTTCTTC
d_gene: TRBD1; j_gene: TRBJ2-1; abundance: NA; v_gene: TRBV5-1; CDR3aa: CASRLGQGNEQFF; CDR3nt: TGCGCCAGCCGTCTGGGACAGGGAAATGAGCAGTTCTTC
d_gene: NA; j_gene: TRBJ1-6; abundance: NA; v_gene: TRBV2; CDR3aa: CASSGQGNNSPLHF; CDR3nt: TGTGCCAGCAGTGGCCAGGGAAATAATTCACCCCTCCACTTT
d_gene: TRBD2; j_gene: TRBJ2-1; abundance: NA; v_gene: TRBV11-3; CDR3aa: CASSSTSGSPGEQFF; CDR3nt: TGTGCCAGCAGCTCGACTAGCGGGAGTCCAGGTGAGCAGTTCTTC
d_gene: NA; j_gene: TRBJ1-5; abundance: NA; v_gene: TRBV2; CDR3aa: CASNRRGGNNQPQHF; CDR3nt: TGTGCCAGCAACCGGAGGGGGGGGAACAATCAGCCCCAGCATTTT
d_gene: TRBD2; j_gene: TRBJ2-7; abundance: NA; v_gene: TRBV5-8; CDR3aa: CASSLGRLAGEEQYF; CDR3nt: TGTGCCAGCAGCTTGGGAAGACTAGCGGGAGAGGAGCAGTACTTC
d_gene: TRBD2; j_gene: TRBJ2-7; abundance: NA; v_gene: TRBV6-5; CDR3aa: CASSYHSGGGYEQYF; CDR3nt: TGTGCCAGCAGTTACCATTCTGGGGGAGGGTACGAGCAGTACTTC
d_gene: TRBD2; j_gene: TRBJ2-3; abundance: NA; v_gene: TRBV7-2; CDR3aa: CASSLAQLAGASTDTQYF; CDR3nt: TGTGCCAGCAGCTTAGCCCAACTAGCGGGGGCCAGCACAGATACGCAGTATTTT
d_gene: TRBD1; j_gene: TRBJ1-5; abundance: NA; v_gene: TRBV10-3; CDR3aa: CAISDGTELNQPQHF; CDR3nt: TGTGCCATCAGTGATGGGACAGAGCTCAATCAGCCCCAGCATTTT
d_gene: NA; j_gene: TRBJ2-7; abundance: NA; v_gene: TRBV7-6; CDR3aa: CASSPGKATYEQYF; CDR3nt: TGTGCCAGCAGCCCGGGGAAGGCAACCTACGAGCAGTACTTC
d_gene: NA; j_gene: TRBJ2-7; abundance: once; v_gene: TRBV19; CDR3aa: CASSIAGSSYEQYF; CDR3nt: TGTGCCAGTAGTATAGCCGGGAGCTCCTACGAGCAGTACTTC
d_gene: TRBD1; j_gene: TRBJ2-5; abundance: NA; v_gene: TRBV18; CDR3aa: CASSLRDRQETQYF; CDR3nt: TGTGCCAGCTCTCTCCGGGACAGACAAGAGACCCAGTACTTC
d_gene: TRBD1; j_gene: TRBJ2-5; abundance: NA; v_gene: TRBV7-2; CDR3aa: CASSPTGVRETQYF; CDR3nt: TGTGCCAGCAGCCCGACAGGGGTAAGAGAGACCCAGTACTTC
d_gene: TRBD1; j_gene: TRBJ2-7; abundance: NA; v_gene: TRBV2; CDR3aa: CASSDPGQSGDTAFQSRYEQYF; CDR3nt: TGTGCCAGCAGTGATCCGGGACAGTCTGGAGATACCGCGTTTCAATCGCGTTACGAGCAGTACTTC
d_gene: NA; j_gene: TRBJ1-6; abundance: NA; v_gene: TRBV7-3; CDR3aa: CASSKDSSTDSPLHF; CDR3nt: TGTGCCAGCAGCAAGGACAGTTCTACCGATTCACCCCTCCACTTT
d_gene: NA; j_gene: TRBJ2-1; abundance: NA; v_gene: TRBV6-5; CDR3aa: CATQTGYGYNEQFF; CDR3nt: TGTGCCACCCAAACGGGGTATGGATACAATGAGCAGTTCTTC
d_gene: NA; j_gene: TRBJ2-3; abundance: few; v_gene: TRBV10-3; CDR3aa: CAISVGTADTQYF; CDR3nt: TGTGCCATCAGTGTTGGCACCGCAGATACGCAGTATTTT